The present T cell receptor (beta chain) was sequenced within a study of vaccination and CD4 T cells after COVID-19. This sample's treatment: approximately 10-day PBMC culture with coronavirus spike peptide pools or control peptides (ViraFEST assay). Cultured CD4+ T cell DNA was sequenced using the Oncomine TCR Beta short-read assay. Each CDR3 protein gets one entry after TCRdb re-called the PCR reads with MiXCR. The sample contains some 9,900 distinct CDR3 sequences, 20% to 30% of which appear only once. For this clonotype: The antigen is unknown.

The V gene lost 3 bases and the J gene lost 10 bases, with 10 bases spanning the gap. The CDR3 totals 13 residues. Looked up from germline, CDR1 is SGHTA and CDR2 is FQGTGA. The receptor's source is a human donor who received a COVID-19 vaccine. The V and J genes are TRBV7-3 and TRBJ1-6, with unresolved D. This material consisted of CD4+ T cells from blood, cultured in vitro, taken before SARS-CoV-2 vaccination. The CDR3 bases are TGTGCCAGCAGCTTGGTGGCCCGATCACCCCTCCACTTT. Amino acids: CASSLVARSPLHF.